This entry describes one TCR beta chain. Its antigen has not been determined. No base-level quality is on record; no much larger clone is a single base apart. TCR CDR3 regions were amplified from genomic DNA by multiplex PCR using the deep immunoSEQ assay. Extracted genomic DNA from each cell subset was spread evenly across all wells of several immunoSEQ 96-well plates, with each plate serving as a replicate. For unsorted PBMC, 250 to 350 ng genomic DNA, equal to around 30,000 T cell genomes, was loaded into each replicate PCR. Genomic DNA from unsorted PBMC was sequenced over ten immunoSEQ deep assay plates. Purified libraries were quantified with a Qubit 3.0 fluorometer, sized on a Bioanalyzer 2100, and re-quantified with the KAPA Library Quantification kit. Every immunoSEQ 96-well plate was sequenced on a dedicated single-read 150-cycle Illumina NextSeq 550 flow cell. As for the authors' bioinformatics: Because the immunoSEQ output included only junctional sequences and no quality scores, the filtering could not be the same as the filtering used for full-length reads. To assign V/J genes and CDR3, sequences were annotated against IMGT germline references using PyIR, a Python wrapper for IgBLAST v1.9. Reads with weak V/J assignments (E-value above 1e-6), missing CDR3, stop codons, out-of-frame junctions, or ambiguous translated residues were removed. V3J clonotypes were defined by identical inferred V gene, J gene, and CDR3 amino acid sequence. Percentage overlap between repertoires was calculated by dividing the number of shared unique clonotypes by the size of the smaller repertoire. Repertoire richness was assessed with RTK rarefaction, the Chao1 estimator, and Recon v2.1 estimates of unobserved clonotypes. The clones in this table, taken by TCRdb from immuneACCESS, are in-frame only. Not every clone is retained; where verified, under half of the shortfall comes from an unresolved V gene, and the cause of the rest is unknown. Clonal size and the V and J genes are those of that table, whereas D and trimming came from the DNA. The sample records roughly 500,000 clones, approximately 82% of which are singletons. Together, the top ten hold about 12% of the sample.

Here V drops 4 bases and J drops 7 bases, and the junction holds 6 bases not matched to any gene. The CDR3 runs 14 amino acids, cysteine and phenylalanine included. Only CDR3 DNA remains: 42 bases, in frame from the first base. From the germline V gene, CDR1 is SGHTA and CDR2 is FQGTGA. This entry is derived from a study of shared clonotypes between healthy human individuals (dated by TCRdb to the early 2020s). Describing the broader study: Three men and a couple of women, aged 18 to 49 years, made up the cohort. To estimate repertoire size and how much clonotype sharing occurs between individuals, the study deeply sequenced the blood TCR repertoires of roughly 5 healthy adults. Libraries were prepared and TCR repertoires were sequenced by different laboratories using diverse techniques, in order to increase sequencing depth and limit assay-specific biases. Between about 0.8 and 8.9 billion PBMCs per donor were obtained by leukapheresis.

Broader findings and caveats from the paper: Because the study included a small number of donors, the genetic and exposure-history diversity represented was limited. Based on pairwise subsampling, the degree of clonotype sharing among donors was expected to be affected by sequencing depth. Sampling was restricted to blood, and TCR repertoires in tissues likely differ from the TCR repertoires found in blood.

Healthy HIV-negative adults with no recently reported acute infections or vaccinations were included as donors. All donors were Caucasian adults living in Nashville, Tennessee, USA. For unsorted samples, some 90 million PBMCs were counted, and genomic DNA was extracted using the QIAamp DNA Blood Mini kit. Blood was obtained by leukapheresis, after which PBMCs were separated by Ficoll-Histopaque density gradient centrifugation and cryopreserved in liquid nitrogen vapor phase. This chain joins TRBV7-3 to TRBJ2-1, and TRBD2 aligns with 8 junction nucleotides. Sequencing used PBMCs. The source is a woman in her thirties or forties in good health. Some clones in this sample may be carry-over from other donors' samples. The DNA sequence is TGTGCCAGCAGCTCCAGCGGGAGAGGAAATGAGCAGTTCTTC. Its coded protein is CASSSSGRGNEQFF. Joined to the reference TRBV7-3 and TRBJ2-1 proteins, this CDR3 gives the full variable domain: GAGVSQTPSNKVTEKGKYVELRCDPISGHTALYWYRQSLGQGPEFLIYFQGTGAADDSGLPNDRFFAVRPEGSVSTLKIQRTERGDSAVYLCASSSSGRGNEQFFGPGTRLTVL.